A selection of T cell receptor beta chains follows, all from one sample in a study of Ad26.COV2.S vaccination and SARS-CoV-2 variants. Clones were sequenced by immunoSEQ multiplex PCR, and TCRdb holds only the in-frame ones, with some missing. Of roughly 350,000 clones listed, 88% are singletons. The sample was peripheral blood, taken in a trial of Ad26.COV2.S vaccine versus placebo. The receptors here all came from a person aged 18-60 years who received the Ad26.COV2.S COVID-19 vaccine or a placebo. The CDR3 runs from the conserved cysteine through the conserved F or W. The D gene is left open where the match is weak. The size of a clone is reported for some rows only, either as once, few or many, or as a class for expanded clones.

j_call v_call clone_size d_call cdr3_aa cdr3_nt
TRBJ2-1 TRBV7-6 NA NA CASSSDTTYNEQFF TGTGCCAGCAGCTCGGATACTACCTACAATGAGCAGTTCTTC
TRBJ1-2 TRBV19 NA NA CASSPGQRDPYGYTF TGTGCCAGTAGCCCAGGACAGAGGGACCCCTATGGCTACACCTTC
TRBJ1-6 TRBV6-5 NA NA CASSYEQLNSPLHF TGTGCCAGCAGTTACGAACAGTTAAATTCACCCCTCCACTTT
TRBJ1-2 TRBV7-2 NA TRBD1 CASRQDRGPYGYTF TGTGCCAGCAGACAGGACAGGGGACCCTATGGCTACACCTTC
TRBJ2-7 TRBV9 NA NA CASSVELRQGLHEQYF TGTGCCAGCAGCGTAGAACTTCGGCAGGGTCTCCACGAGCAGTACTTC
TRBJ1-5 TRBV27 NA NA CASSPEGPHDRFTSNQPQHF TGTGCCAGCAGTCCCGAGGGGCCCCATGATAGGTTTACTAGCAATCAGCCCCAGCATTTT
TRBJ1-6 TRBV25-1 once NA CASSVGQNSPLHF TGTGCCAGCAGTGTGGGGCAGAATTCACCCCTCCACTTT
TRBJ1-2 TRBV4-1 once NA CASSHSQDPDYGYTF TGCGCCAGCAGCCACAGCCAGGACCCTGACTATGGCTACACCTTC
TRBJ1-1 TRBV28 once NA CASSSMSEAFF TGTGCCAGCAGTTCAATGAGTGAAGCTTTCTTT
TRBJ2-1 TRBV7-9 NA NA CASSSGGNEQFF TGTGCCAGCAGCTCCGGCGGGAATGAGCAGTTCTTC
TRBJ1-2 TRBV19 once TRBD1 CASSPPTGDGYTF TGTGCCAGTAGTCCGCCAACAGGGGATGGCTACACCTTC
TRBJ1-1 TRBV12-3/TRBV12-4 NA NA CASTALGTEAFF TGTGCCAGCACCGCCTTGGGCACTGAAGCTTTCTTT
TRBJ1-5 TRBV19 NA NA CASSIDPGTNQPQHF TGTGCCAGTAGTATAGACCCTGGTACCAATCAGCCCCAGCATTTT
TRBJ2-5 TRBV5-5 NA NA CASSLGVDSEETQYF TGTGCCAGCAGCTTGGGCGTGGACAGTGAAGAGACCCAGTACTTC
TRBJ1-1 TRBV5-8 NA NA CASSSSWGTRTMNTEAFF TGTGCCAGCAGCTCCTCTTGGGGGACACGAACCATGAACACTGAAGCTTTCTTT
TRBJ2-7 TRBV14 NA NA CASSQIDRSIGEQYF TGTGCCAGCAGCCAAATTGACAGATCAATAGGGGAGCAGTACTTC
TRBJ1-1 TRBV5-4 NA NA CASSLIGRVLLGRNTEAFF TGTGCCAGCAGCTTGATAGGCAGGGTTTTGTTAGGCCGGAACACTGAAGCTTTCTTT
TRBJ2-3 TRBV11-2 NA NA CASSLVGGDVADTQYF TGTGCCAGCAGCTTAGTTGGTGGGGACGTCGCAGATACGCAGTATTTT
TRBJ2-7 TRBV11-2 once TRBD1 CASSSPGTGTYEQYF TGTGCCAGCAGCTCGCCGGGGACAGGGACCTACGAGCAGTACTTC
TRBJ1-5 TRBV12-3/TRBV12-4 NA TRBD1 CASSRQGHQPQHF TGTGCCAGCAGTCGACAGGGTCATCAGCCCCAGCATTTT
TRBJ2-7 TRBV10-3 NA NA CAISEEGEQYF TGTGCCATCAGTGAGGAGGGAGAGCAGTACTTC
TRBJ2-1 TRBV5-4 NA TRBD1 CASSLVGGDEQFF TGTGCCAGCAGCTTGGTAGGGGGCGATGAGCAGTTCTTC
TRBJ1-3 TRBV11-3 NA NA CASSPLGGTPGNTIYF TGTGCCAGCAGCCCTCTCGGGGGGACACCCGGAAACACCATATATTTT
TRBJ2-7 TRBV29-1 NA NA CSVSQGSRIYEQYF TGCAGCGTTTCACAGGGATCGCGGATCTACGAGCAGTACTTC
TRBJ2-1 TRBV5-3 once NA CARSLSVKAESELYEQFF TGTGCCAGAAGCTTAAGTGTTAAGGCGGAGAGCGAGCTCTATGAGCAGTTCTTC
TRBJ2-7 TRBV6-5 NA NA CASSDPGEVPYEQYF TGTGCCAGCAGCGACCCGGGGGAAGTCCCCTACGAGCAGTACTTC
TRBJ2-1 TRBV28 NA NA CASSPMGQGTDNEQFF TGTGCCAGCAGTCCCATGGGGCAGGGGACGGACAATGAGCAGTTCTTC
TRBJ2-2 TRBV2 NA TRBD1 CASMGTGRTGELFF TGTGCCAGCATGGGGACAGGGCGGACCGGGGAGCTGTTTTTT
TRBJ1-5 TRBV6-5 NA NA CASRGANQPQHF TGTGCCAGCAGGGGCGCGAATCAGCCCCAGCATTTT
TRBJ2-2 TRBV7-2 NA TRBD1 CASSSTGGSYTGELFF TGTGCCAGCAGCTCCACAGGGGGCTCGTACACCGGGGAGCTGTTTTTT
TRBJ1-6 TRBV3-1/TRBV3-2 NA TRBD1 CASSPTGGKSPLHF TGTGCCAGCAGCCCGACAGGGGGGAAGTCACCCCTCCACTTT
TRBJ1-3 TRBV6-6 NA NA CASSTGMGNTIYF TGTGCCAGCAGTACAGGGATGGGAAACACCATATATTTT
TRBJ1-4 TRBV6-6 once NA CASSYRGNNEKLFF TGTGCCAGCAGTTACAGGGGGAATAATGAAAAACTGTTTTTT
TRBJ1-1 TRBV7-9 NA NA CASIFTEGLTEAFF TGTGCCAGCATCTTCACGGAGGGGCTAACTGAAGCTTTCTTT
TRBJ2-3 TRBV11-2 once TRBD2 CASTREHSTDTQYF TGTGCCAGCACGCGGGAGCATAGCACAGATACGCAGTATTTT
TRBJ1-1 TRBV4-2 NA NA CATHSDGPNTEAFF TGTGCCACTCATTCGGACGGACCGAACACTGAAGCTTTCTTT
TRBJ2-7 TRBV4-3 NA TRBD1 CASSQRGTGVYEQYF TGCGCCAGCAGCCAAAGGGGGACAGGGGTCTACGAGCAGTACTTC
TRBJ1-2 TRBV7-9 few NA CASSLESGQVNYGYTF TGTGCCAGCAGCTTAGAGTCGGGACAAGTTAACTATGGCTACACCTTC
TRBJ1-1 TRBV13 NA NA CASSSSTNTEAFF TGTGCCAGCAGCTCCAGTACTAACACTGAAGCTTTCTTT
TRBJ1-5 TRBV7-8 NA NA CASSLGGDQPQHF TGTGCCAGCAGCTTGGGAGGAGATCAGCCCCAGCATTTT
TRBJ2-7 TRBV3-1/TRBV3-2 NA TRBD2 CASSQGGSGGTYEQYF TGTGCCAGCAGCCAAGGGGGGAGCGGGGGAACCTACGAGCAGTACTTC
TRBJ2-6 TRBV28 many TRBD1 CASRTGTGDFSPGANVLTF TGTGCCAGCAGGACCGGGACAGGGGACTTCAGCCCTGGGGCCAACGTCCTGACTTTC
TRBJ1-1 TRBV12-3/TRBV12-4 NA TRBD1 CASSYRGATEAFF TGTGCCAGCAGCTACAGGGGGGCAACTGAAGCTTTCTTT
TRBJ1-2 TRBV2 once NA CASSTNYGYTF TGTGCCAGCAGTACAAACTATGGCTACACCTTC
TRBJ1-6 TRBV9 once TRBD1 CASSARDRGNSPLHF TGTGCCAGCAGCGCCCGGGACAGGGGGAATTCACCCCTCCACTTT
TRBJ1-2 TRBV6-1 NA TRBD1 CASSSGDRGSGYTF TGTGCCAGCAGCTCGGGAGACAGGGGGAGCGGCTACACCTTC
TRBJ2-2 TRBV6-5 NA TRBD2 CATQSGRAVGELFF TGTGCCACCCAGAGCGGGAGGGCCGTTGGGGAGCTGTTTTTT
TRBJ1-2 TRBV9 NA NA CASRAVLGHGYTF TGTGCCAGCAGGGCAGTCTTGGGGCATGGCTACACCTTC
TRBJ1-1 TRBV19 NA TRBD1 CASRRQGGVTEAFF TGTGCCAGTAGGCGACAGGGTGGGGTCACTGAAGCTTTCTTT
TRBJ2-2 TRBV3-1/TRBV3-2 NA NA CASSRGRLFF TGTGCCAGCAGCCGCGGCCGGCTGTTTTTT
TRBJ1-4 TRBV11-2 NA TRBD1 CASSLVGGTGEKLFF TGTGCCAGCAGCCTAGTGGGGGGGACAGGTGAAAAACTGTTTTTT
TRBJ2-7 TRBV18 NA NA CASSPLADSYEQYF TGTGCCAGCTCCCCCTTAGCAGACTCCTACGAGCAGTACTTC
TRBJ2-7 TRBV7-9 once NA CASSSIKGTGERSHEQYF TGTGCCAGCAGCTCCATTAAAGGCACGGGAGAGAGGTCGCACGAGCAGTACTTC
TRBJ1-1 TRBV3-1/TRBV3-2 NA NA CASSPGHFTEAFF TGTGCCAGCAGCCCCGGCCACTTCACTGAAGCTTTCTTT
TRBJ1-4 TRBV19 NA NA CASRETGEKLFF TGTGCCAGCCGCGAGACGGGTGAAAAACTGTTTTTT